Listed below are T cell receptor beta chains from one sample, sequenced in a study of blood T cell repertoires in COVID-19. The data were produced by immunoSEQ multiplex PCR, yet TCRdb's version contains in-frame clones alone and is incomplete. Here the sample spans roughly 250,000 clones, about nine tenths being singletons. Specimen: PBMCs or T cells enriched from blood (not recorded which). The receptors shown here come from a woman aged 40 to 55 with acute COVID-19. Each CDR3 is given with its conserved first and last residue. The order of the fields is clone size, V gene, J gene, D gene, CDR3 protein, CDR3 DNA. The D gene is left open where the match is weak. Clone sizes are given selectively: once, few, many, or a class where the clone is expanded.

>once|TRBV24-1|TRBJ1-2|NA
CATSLGDNGYTF
TGTGCCACCAGCCTCGGGGATAATGGCTACACCTTC
>NA|TRBV6-5|TRBJ1-6|TRBD1
CASSSGQGAYNSPLHF
TGTGCCAGCAGTTCGGGACAGGGGGCCTATAATTCACCCCTCCACTTT
>once|TRBV14|TRBJ2-5|NA
CASSQDRPGWRETQYF
TGTGCCAGCAGCCAAGATCGTCCTGGTTGGAGGGAGACCCAGTACTTC
>NA|TRBV5-4|TRBJ2-1|TRBD2
CASSFGGTRNEQFF
TGTGCCAGCAGCTTTGGTGGGACTAGAAATGAGCAGTTCTTC
>NA|TRBV7-2|TRBJ1-1|TRBD1
CASSSITGQAHTEAFF
TGTGCCAGCAGCTCGATCACGGGACAGGCCCACACTGAAGCTTTCTTT
>NA|TRBV24-1|TRBJ1-2|NA
CATSDFRYTNYGYTF
TGTGCCACCAGTGATTTCCGGTATACTAACTATGGCTACACCTTC
>NA|TRBV28|TRBJ2-5|TRBD2
CASSLSGPGLAGQETQYF
TGTGCCAGCAGTTTATCGGGGCCGGGACTAGCGGGCCAAGAGACCCAGTACTTC
>NA|TRBV7-9|TRBJ1-2|TRBD1
CASSPPDRANYGYTF
TGTGCCAGCAGCCCGCCGGACAGGGCGAACTATGGCTACACCTTC
>NA|TRBV24-1|TRBJ2-1|TRBD1
CATGTGTGGRRSYNEQFF
TGTGCCACCGGAACCGGGACAGGGGGCCGTCGGTCCTACAATGAGCAGTTCTTC
>NA|TRBV10-3|TRBJ2-1|NA
CATALKGGASSYNEQFF
TGTGCCACCGCACTCAAGGGCGGGGCCAGCTCCTACAATGAGCAGTTCTTC
>NA|TRBV5-1|TRBJ1-5|NA
CASSLGPEGGDNQPQHF
TGCGCCAGCAGCTTAGGGCCGGAGGGAGGCGACAATCAGCCCCAGCATTTT
>NA|TRBV28|TRBJ1-1|NA
CASSLEGSNTEAFF
TGTGCCAGCAGTTTGGAGGGATCGAACACTGAAGCTTTCTTT
>NA|TRBV27|TRBJ2-7|NA
CASSLSYGLLNYEQYF
TGTGCCAGCAGTTTATCGTATGGACTCCTTAACTACGAGCAGTACTTC
>NA|TRBV30|TRBJ1-6|NA
CAWTWETGNNSPLHF
TGTGCCTGGACTTGGGAGACAGGAAATAATTCACCCCTCCACTTT
>NA|TRBV10-3|TRBJ2-2|NA
CAISGVGGPNTGELFF
TGTGCCATCAGTGGCGTGGGAGGACCGAACACCGGGGAGCTGTTTTTT
>NA|TRBV19|TRBJ1-1|NA
CASSTNPGNTEAFF
TGTGCCAGTAGTACTAACCCTGGGAACACTGAAGCTTTCTTT
>NA|TRBV10-3|TRBJ1-5|NA
CAISERGEGQPQHF
TGTGCCATCAGTGAACGGGGTGAAGGTCAGCCCCAGCATTTT
>NA|TRBV7-2|TRBJ1-5|TRBD1
CASSLEQGAGQPQHF
TGTGCCAGCAGCTTAGAACAGGGGGCCGGGCAGCCCCAGCATTTT
>NA|TRBV19|TRBJ1-5|NA
CASSRDGQLNQPQHF
TGTGCCAGTAGCCGGGACGGACAGTTAAATCAGCCCCAGCATTTT
>NA|TRBV19|TRBJ2-1|NA
CASSISGRPTTYNEQFF
TGTGCCAGTAGTATTTCCGGGAGACCTACCACCTACAATGAGCAGTTCTTC
>NA|TRBV3-1/TRBV3-2|TRBJ2-3|NA
CASSQEQVTDTQYF
TGTGCCAGCAGCCAAGAACAGGTAACAGATACGCAGTATTTT
>NA|TRBV7-9|TRBJ1-2|NA
CASSLSTGLNYGYTF
TGTGCCAGCAGCTTAAGTACTGGACTTAACTATGGCTACACCTTC
>NA|TRBV2|TRBJ2-2|NA
CASRGGPYTGELFF
TGTGCCAGCAGGGGGGGACCCTACACCGGGGAGCTGTTTTTT
>once|TRBV5-5|TRBJ1-4|NA
CASSLPSGTNEKLFF
TGTGCCAGCAGCTTGCCTTCCGGAACTAATGAAAAACTGTTTTTT
>few|TRBV30|TRBJ1-5|TRBD1
CAWRGQGGDQPQHF
TGTGCCTGGAGGGGACAGGGGGGGGATCAGCCCCAGCATTTT
>NA|TRBV6-5|TRBJ1-5|NA
CASSYGQGTQPQHF
TGTGCCAGCAGTTACGGCCAGGGGACTCAGCCCCAGCATTTT
>NA|TRBV27|TRBJ1-2|NA
CASKRGGGNYGYTF
TGTGCCAGTAAACGCGGTGGGGGGAACTATGGCTACACCTTC
>NA|TRBV9|TRBJ1-4|TRBD1
CASSGGQATNEKLFF
TGTGCCAGCAGCGGGGGACAGGCAACTAATGAAAAACTGTTTTTT
>NA|TRBV9|TRBJ1-4|TRBD1
CASSAGQGATNEKLFF
TGTGCCAGCAGCGCAGGACAGGGAGCAACTAATGAAAAACTGTTTTTT
>NA|TRBV29-1|TRBJ2-1|TRBD2
CSVPPGLAGNRLFF
TGCAGCGTTCCACCGGGACTAGCGGGGAACCGGCTGTTCTTC
>NA|TRBV18|TRBJ2-3|TRBD1
CASSPPWDRSTDTQYF
TGTGCCAGCTCACCACCATGGGACAGATCCACAGATACGCAGTATTTT
>NA|TRBV27|TRBJ2-1|TRBD2
CASSLAGGSNEQFF
TGTGCCAGCAGTTTAGCGGGGGGTTCCAATGAGCAGTTCTTC
>NA|TRBV28|TRBJ1-2|NA
CASSLDRLLGGYTF
TGTGCCAGCAGTCTTGACAGGCTATTGGGTGGCTACACCTTC
>NA|TRBV13|TRBJ1-5|TRBD1
CASSLGTGVQPQHF
TGTGCCAGCAGCTTAGGTACAGGGGTACAGCCCCAGCATTTT
>NA|TRBV24-1|TRBJ2-3|TRBD1
CATSDRQGGFTDTQYF
TGTGCCACCAGTGATAGACAGGGGGGATTCACAGATACGCAGTATTTT
>once|TRBV23-1|TRBJ2-1|TRBD2
CASSQGVLAGPPYNEQFF
TGCGCCAGCAGTCAAGGAGTCCTAGCGGGACCTCCCTACAATGAGCAGTTCTTC
>NA|TRBV29-1|TRBJ2-1|TRBD2
CSAGGLAGDNEQFF
TGCAGCGCCGGTGGACTAGCGGGAGACAATGAGCAGTTCTTC
>NA|TRBV15|TRBJ1-2|TRBD1
CATSPRLTGVGYTF
TGTGCCACCAGCCCCCGCCTTACAGGGGTCGGCTACACCTTC
>NA|TRBV6-2/TRBV6-3|TRBJ1-2|NA
CASSPLGFLYFYGYTF
TGTGCCAGCAGTCCACTAGGCTTCCTTTACTTCTATGGCTACACCTTC
>NA|TRBV7-9|TRBJ1-5|NA
CASSNRVGQPQHF
TGTGCCAGCAGCAACAGGGTGGGCCAGCCCCAGCATTTT
>NA|TRBV7-9|TRBJ2-3|NA
CASSFLEQGSTDTQYF
TGTGCCAGCAGCTTCTTAGAGCAGGGCAGCACAGATACGCAGTATTTT
>NA|TRBV28|TRBJ1-1|TRBD1
CASRLTLDRPAEAFF
TGTGCCAGCAGGCTAACTCTGGACAGGCCTGCTGAAGCTTTCTTT
>NA|TRBV7-9|TRBJ1-6|TRBD1
CASSLETGPYNSPLHF
TGTGCCAGCAGCTTAGAGACAGGGCCCTATAATTCACCCCTCCACTTT
>NA|TRBV3-1/TRBV3-2|TRBJ2-5|TRBD1
CASSGRDRGEETQYF
TGTGCCAGCAGCGGCCGGGACAGGGGGGAAGAGACCCAGTACTTC
>NA|TRBV18|TRBJ1-3|NA
CASSPPGMGRTTSSGNTIYF
TGTGCCAGCTCACCCCCGGGTATGGGACGGACGACTAGCTCTGGAAACACCATATATTTT
>NA|TRBV4-1|TRBJ2-1|NA
CASSLRGAGRSGIEQFF
TGCGCCAGCAGCCTAAGAGGGGCGGGACGGTCGGGCATTGAGCAGTTCTTC
>NA|TRBV5-1|TRBJ2-7|TRBD2
CASSFGLADVSYEQYF
TGCGCCAGCAGTTTTGGACTAGCGGACGTCTCCTACGAGCAGTACTTC
>NA|TRBV3-1/TRBV3-2|TRBJ2-1|NA
CASSRQDYNEQFF
TGTGCCAGCAGCCGACAGGACTACAATGAGCAGTTCTTC
>NA|TRBV5-1|TRBJ2-3|NA
CASSLAAGDTQYF
TGCGCCAGCAGCTTGGCCGCCGGGGATACGCAGTATTTT
>NA|TRBV5-1|TRBJ2-1|NA
CASSYEGLPYNEQFF
TGCGCCAGCAGCTATGAGGGACTGCCCTACAATGAGCAGTTCTTC
>NA|TRBV28|TRBJ1-1|TRBD1
CASSSGTVVTEAFF
TGTGCCAGCAGCTCCGGGACAGTTGTCACTGAAGCTTTCTTT